The TCR beta chain described here comes from a study of cytomegalovirus exposure and HLA in healthy donors (dated by TCRdb to about 2017). With respect to the entire study: In an earlier analysis of 450 to 750 of the donors, roughly 300 Gb of sequence data and 100 million or so unique TCR beta sequences from 150 million to 200 million T cells were reported. Typing coverage differed by locus: A, B, C, DRB1 and DQB1 were typed in roughly 620-630 donors, DQA1 in 522, DPA1 in some 600, and DPB1 in around 490. HLA typing covered class I and class II loci at four-digit resolution. Donor age, sex, ethnicity and CMV serostatus were compiled alongside the repertoire data. An early release covering around 630 HLA-typed donors comprised 250 to 350 gigabases of sequencing data and approximately 85 million unique TCR sequences. In addition to the first cohort of hundreds of subjects, a separate validation cohort of 120 different subjects was used. A later genetic analysis used genome-wide SNP genotypes for about three fifths of the 666 donors, treating that subset as a discovery cohort. Across 398 genotyped donors of the cohort, an average of roughly 230,000 unique TCR beta nucleotide sequences per donor were sequenced, and 15% to 20% of those sequences were non-productive. Roughly five DR-DQ haplotypes were handled as single units for association and clustering because linkage in the cohort was strong. The study profiled the T cell repertoires of some 610 subjects by immunosequencing and related them to cytomegalovirus serostatus. Every repertoire in the discovery cohort had been generated on one and the same sequencing platform. Of the 300 to 450 genotyped donors, approximately 83% fell in the genetic ancestry cluster associated with self-reported Caucasian donors. A later analysis re-examined previously published TCR beta repertoires from about 700 donors and added high-resolution HLA genotyping to investigate patterns of TCR occurrence. To predict cytomegalovirus infection status, the study brought together high-throughput TCR immunosequencing, statistical association of individual TCRs with disease status, and machine learning. The study was designed to test whether signatures of past pathogen exposure could be identified by cataloging public T cell receptors. An earlier analysis of fewer than 750 of the donors used high-throughput TCR beta sequencing to judge whether each TCR beta V gene segment behaved as functional or pseudogenic. Rather than using new phenotypic data, the later analysis identified candidate immune exposures from TCR beta sequences and from how often those sequences occurred across donors. The full study reports these points: In a later analysis, the rate of TCR association differed among HLA loci, with DRB1 alleles having the most associated TCRs and HLA-C alleles having the fewest. The authors suggested that the approach could potentially be generalized to other disease states and immunological phenotypes. While some public TCRs were present in many individuals, most TCR sequences turned up only very rarely across donors. A further reported finding was that TCR beta sequences accurately predicted the HLA-A and HLA-B alleles for most subjects in the first cohort. In a later analysis, HLA-associated TCR beta chains showed more clonal expansion and lower generation probabilities than non-associated chains that were equally common. A later genetic analysis associated a missense DCLRE1C variant with V-gene and J-gene trimming of TCR beta chains, and an independent cohort replicated the association. Immune exposure information for the cohort was limited to CMV serostatus. This cohort had only TCR beta chains sequenced, and the lack of alpha or paired-chain data limited which features could be detected. The study listed approximately 150 TCR beta chains as associated with cytomegalovirus. When HLA alleles, especially DR and DQ, strongly co-occurred, TCR associations were difficult to assign to individual alleles. In both the original and validation cohorts, the classifier was reported to diagnose cytomegalovirus status with high specificity and sensitivity. Roughly uniform sequencing depth across donors was assumed in presence/absence analyses, although this assumption may not hold. Linkage disequilibrium might explain the correlated functional status among segregating V segments, but an unknown experimental factor could not be excluded. An earlier analysis of 450 to 750 of the donors showed that most TCR beta V segments appeared in productive rearrangements either about 90% or about 30% of the time, which broadly matched IMGT annotations. In a later analysis, several top co-occurrence clusters were reported to appear linked to parvovirus B19, influenza, CMV and Epstein-Barr virus. Because counts were too low, more than 15 rarely observed V segments, including chromosome 9 orphons, were excluded from the earlier analysis of fewer than 650 of the donors. Because HLA typing was unavailable for some donors at each locus, only the typed subset was used in association tests. Because the 87-base-pair reads could not distinguish some IMGT-functional V segments, including TRBV6-2 and TRBV6-3, those segments were excluded. Compared with the roughly 700-donor mean, donors in an Asian-associated ancestry cluster had fewer N-insertions in productive TCRs, according to a later genetic analysis. At a false discovery rate of 0.05, a later analysis linked 16,000 or so TCR beta sequences to specific HLA alleles. The sequencing pipeline was judged likely to have produced a cluster of highly shared sequence variants as a technical artifact. In vitro tests confirmed that a few of the cytomegalovirus-associated TCR beta chains recognize cytomegalovirus antigens. A later analysis found that most CMV-associated TCR beta chains appeared HLA-restricted, with HLA associations seemingly driven largely by CMV exposure.

The cohort comprised some 730 healthy bone marrow donors. At the time of sampling, every cohort member was nominally healthy, though immune exposures that went unrecorded were likely present. The donor was CMV seropositive and was included in the group of almost 300 seropositive cohort members. Every donor gave a peripheral blood sample, and the peripheral blood mononuclear cells from that sample were used for TCR beta sequencing. The Qiagen DNeasy Blood Extraction Kit was used to extract genomic DNA from the blood cell samples. Library construction relied on the immunoSEQ multiplex PCR assay. For the multiplex PCR, a mixture combining 60 forward primers for TCR Vbeta segments and 13 reverse primers for TCR Jbeta segments was used. Amplification of the CDR3 region of rearranged TCR beta genes was performed with a multiplex PCR assay on genomic DNA. Amplified TCR beta libraries were sequenced as 87-base-pair reads on the Illumina HiSeq System. As for how the authors treated the data: Across the roughly 700 repertoires, a later analysis counted tens of millions of unique TCR beta chains, 9.5 million to 12 million of which were shared by at least two donors. A nearest-neighbor algorithm error-corrected the raw reads and collapsed the reads into unique sequences, merging closely related sequences to remove PCR and sequencing errors. Alignment of CDR3 sequences to IMGT reference sequences was used to assign V, D and J gene segments. Each retained sequence needed at least a six-nucleotide match to both a V gene segment and a J gene segment. A rearrangement was called productive if the CDR3 had no stop codons and remained in frame with V and J, and every other rearrangement was called non-productive. CDR3 was defined by IMGT convention, running from the second conserved V-encoded cysteine to the conserved J-encoded phenylalanine. Sequences without an unambiguous match to a single V gene segment were excluded from the earlier analysis of 587 of the donors. An earlier analysis of 587 of the donors called V segments functional above 56.7% productive rearrangements and segregating when the between-donor standard deviation exceeded 5%. To diagnose cytomegalovirus status from the catalog of TCR beta chain sequences, a statistical classification framework was built. A later analysis assigned V and J genes by comparing TCR nucleotide sequences with IMGT/GENE-DB human TR gene sequences. Using the TCRdist pipeline, a later analysis assigned CDR3 sequences along with most-parsimonious VDJ recombination scenarios. In a later analysis, each TCR beta chain was defined by its CDR3 amino acid sequence together with its V-gene family, and reads without a unique V-gene family were excluded. As a way to deal with suspected cross-contamination and a sequencing artifact, a later analysis dropped approximately 590 nucleotide sequences that were highly shared and had low generation probability. In a later analysis, a clonal expansion index was calculated for each public chain from normalized within-repertoire ranks of inferred template counts. A later analysis computed generation probabilities with a VDJ recombination model fitted to out-of-frame rearrangements, and checked the results against IGoR. In a later analysis, hypergeometric tests were used to score TCR-TCR, TCR-HLA and TCR-CMV co-occurrence, with a repertoire-size bias correction applied to TCR pairs. A later analysis estimated false discovery rates by permuting HLA or CMV assignments 20 times. A later analysis grouped co-occurring TCRs with DBSCAN, adding TCRdist sequence similarity when clustering within HLA-allele-positive subsets. For co-occurrence clustering, repertoires with fewer than 30,000 or more than 120,000 public chains were excluded, along with five repertoires with anomalous nucleotide sharing. The clones in this table, taken by TCRdb from immuneACCESS, are in-frame only. Not every clone is retained; where verified, under half of the shortfall comes from an unresolved V gene, and the cause of the rest is unknown. Clone size and V and J calls were adopted from that table, with D and trimming inferred from the DNA. The sample table records about 40,000 clones; 86% of these occur just once. In total, the top ten clones hold more than 9.5% of the sample.

In the case of this clone: Its antigen is unknown. Per-base quality was not reported, and no clone a single base away is much larger than it.

The CDR3 sequence holds 14 residues, the cysteine and phenylalanine included. Only the CDR3 DNA is retained, 42 bases long and in frame from the first base. Deletion took 6 bases off V and 0 bases off J, with a span of 11 bases between the germline ends. CDR1 and CDR2 are read off the germline V gene as MDHEN and SYDVKM. The sample taken for sequencing was PBMCs. The chain is assembled from TRBV28 and TRBJ1-1; TRBD1 is perhaps the D gene, given 6 matching bases. The receptor comes from a woman in her forties in good health and CMV-seropositive. The DNA sequence follows: TGTGCCAGCAGGACTGGACAGATGAACACTGAAGCTTTCTTT. Translated, this gives CASRTGQMNTEAFF.